The clone carrying this T cell receptor (beta chain) was seen just once. The sample comes from a study of shared T cell receptors in the human thymus. CDR1 MGHRA and CDR2 YSYEKL come from the germline V gene. The CDR3 has 18 residues. Trimming removed 0 bases from V and 8 bases from J, with 22 bases in between. The repertoire was sequenced with immunoSEQ multiplex PCR; TCRdb's copy has only in-frame clones and lacks some. This sample has some 640,000 clones, with more than 75% found just once. This same sample was also taken into another study, of human thymus T cells. From that report: V and J gene usage appeared biased in thymic and blood repertoires. Unrelated people showed highly overlapping thymic repertoires, related research reported.

The TCR originated in a boy less than two years old with a congenital heart defect. The chain couples TRBV4-1 to TRBJ1-4; D may be TRBD1 (5 bases). Sequenced input: thymocytes. As DNA, the CDR3 is TGCGCCAGCAGCCAAGACCAAATTTACGCCAACCCAGGGGAAAAACTGTTTTTT. The encoded protein is CASSQDQIYANPGEKLFF.